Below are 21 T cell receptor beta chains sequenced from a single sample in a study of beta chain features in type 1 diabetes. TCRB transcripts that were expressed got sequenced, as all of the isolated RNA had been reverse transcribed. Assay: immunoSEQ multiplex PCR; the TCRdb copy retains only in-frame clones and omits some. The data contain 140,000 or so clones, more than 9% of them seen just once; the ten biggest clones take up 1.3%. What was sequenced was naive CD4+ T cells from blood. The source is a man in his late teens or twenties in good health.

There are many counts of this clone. The CDR3: CASSTDTTRAQYF. The CDR3 DNA reads TGTGCCAGCAGTACCGACACCACGAGGGCGCAGTATTTT. The V gene is TRBV27, the J gene TRBJ2-3; a weak D match, TRBD2 (5 bases). CDR1 is MNHEY, CDR2 SMNVEV, per germline (reference sequence). This CDR3 is built from 13 residues. Trimming removed 5 bases from V and 10 bases from J, with 16 bases in between.

The CDR3 DNA follows: TGCGCCAGCAGCCAAGGGACTAGCGGGCACACAGATACGCAGTATTTT. This encodes CASSQGTSGHTDTQYF. The chain uses TRBV4-3 and TRBJ2-3; TRBD2 matches at 11 bases. Germline V CDR1 and CDR2: LGHNA, YSLEER. The trim removed 1 base at V and 2 bases at J, leaving 2 bases unmatched. The CDR3 is 16 residues long.

CDR3 sequence: CAISESSFEAGGQDEQFF. In nucleotides, the CDR3 is TGTGCCATCAGTGAGTCGAGTTTTGAGGCGGGGGGGCAAGATGAGCAGTTCTTC. The chain joins TRBV10-3 to TRBJ2-1, with 9 nucleotides matching TRBD2. CDR3 size: 18 residues. The V and J ends lost 0 bases and 8 bases, in that order; junction bases with no gene match: 14. The germline CDR1 and CDR2 sequences are ENHRY and SYGVKD.

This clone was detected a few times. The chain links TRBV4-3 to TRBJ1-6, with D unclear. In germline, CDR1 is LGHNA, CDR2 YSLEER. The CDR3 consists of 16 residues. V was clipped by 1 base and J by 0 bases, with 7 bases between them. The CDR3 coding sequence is TGCGCCAGCAGCCAAGCTATGAGCTCCTATAATTCACCCCTCCACTTT. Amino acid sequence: CASSQAMSSYNSPLHF.

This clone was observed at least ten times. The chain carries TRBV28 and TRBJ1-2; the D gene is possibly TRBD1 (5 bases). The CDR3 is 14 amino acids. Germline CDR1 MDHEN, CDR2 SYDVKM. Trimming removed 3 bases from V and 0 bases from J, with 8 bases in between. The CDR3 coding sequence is TGTGCCAGCAGTTTGGGGGGAACTAACTATGGCTACACCTTC. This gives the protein CASSLGGTNYGYTF.

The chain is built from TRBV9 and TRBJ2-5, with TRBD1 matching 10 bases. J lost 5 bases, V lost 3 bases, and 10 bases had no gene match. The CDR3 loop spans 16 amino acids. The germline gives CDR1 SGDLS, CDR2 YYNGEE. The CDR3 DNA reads TGTGCCAGCAGCGCGCGACAGGGGGCTTTCGGCGAGACCCAGTACTTC. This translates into CASSARQGAFGETQYF.

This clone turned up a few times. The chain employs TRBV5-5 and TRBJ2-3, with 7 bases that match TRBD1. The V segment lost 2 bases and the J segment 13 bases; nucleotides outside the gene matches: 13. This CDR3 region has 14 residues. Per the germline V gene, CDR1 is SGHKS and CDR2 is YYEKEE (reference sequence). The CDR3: CASSFAGTADVEYF. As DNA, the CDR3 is TGTGCCAGCAGCTTCGCCGGGACAGCAGATGTAGAGTATTTT.

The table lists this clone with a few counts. Here the CDR3 reads CASSSQARELAFF. Here the CDR3 DNA reads TGTGCCAGCAGCTCCCAGGCGCGGGAGTTAGCTTTCTTT. The chain carries TRBV5-6 and TRBJ1-1; D call uncertain. CDR1 is SGHDT and CDR2 is YYEEEE in the germline V gene. V was pared by 3 bases and J by 10 bases, with 16 bases between. CDR3 length: 13 residues. Filled out from reference TRBV5-6 and TRBJ1-1, the complete variable domain reads DAGVTQSPTHLIKTRGQQVTLRCSPKSGHDTVSWYQQALGQGPQFIFQYYEEEERQRGNFPDRFSGHQFPNYSSELNVNALLLGDSALYLCASSSQARELAFFGQGTRLTVV.

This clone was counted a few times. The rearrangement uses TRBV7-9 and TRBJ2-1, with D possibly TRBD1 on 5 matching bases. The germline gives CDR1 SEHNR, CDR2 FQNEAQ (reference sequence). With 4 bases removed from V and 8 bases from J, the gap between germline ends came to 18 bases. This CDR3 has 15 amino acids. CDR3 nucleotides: TGTGCCAGCAGCTCCGGACAAACCAACGGCGATGAGCAGTTCTTC. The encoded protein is CASSSGQTNGDEQFF.

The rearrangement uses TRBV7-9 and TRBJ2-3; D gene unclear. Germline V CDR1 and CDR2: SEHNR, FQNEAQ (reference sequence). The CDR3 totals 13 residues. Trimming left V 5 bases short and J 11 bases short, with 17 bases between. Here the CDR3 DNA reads TGTGCCAGCAGCCCCATGGGCCCACCTTTGCAGTATTTT. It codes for CASSPMGPPLQYF.

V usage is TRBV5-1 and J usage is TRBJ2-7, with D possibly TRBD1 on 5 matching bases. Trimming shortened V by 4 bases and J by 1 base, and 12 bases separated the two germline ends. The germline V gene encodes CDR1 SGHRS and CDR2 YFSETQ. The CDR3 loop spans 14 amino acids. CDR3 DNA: TGCGCCAGCAGCATCGGACAAACTTCCTACGAGCAGTACTTC. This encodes CASSIGQTSYEQYF.

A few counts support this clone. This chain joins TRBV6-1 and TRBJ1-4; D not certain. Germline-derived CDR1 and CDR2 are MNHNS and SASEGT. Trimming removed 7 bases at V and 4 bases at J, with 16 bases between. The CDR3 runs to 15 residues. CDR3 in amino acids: CASTSEMHGNEKLFF. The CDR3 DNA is TGTGCCAGCACCTCCGAGATGCACGGTAATGAAAAACTGTTTTTT.

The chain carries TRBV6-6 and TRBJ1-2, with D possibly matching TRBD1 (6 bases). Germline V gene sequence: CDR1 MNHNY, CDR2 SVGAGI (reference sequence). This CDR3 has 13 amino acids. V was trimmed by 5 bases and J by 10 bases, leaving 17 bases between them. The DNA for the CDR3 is TGTGCCAGCAGTGAGTCCAGGGGAAGATACTACACCTTC. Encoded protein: CASSESRGRYYTF.

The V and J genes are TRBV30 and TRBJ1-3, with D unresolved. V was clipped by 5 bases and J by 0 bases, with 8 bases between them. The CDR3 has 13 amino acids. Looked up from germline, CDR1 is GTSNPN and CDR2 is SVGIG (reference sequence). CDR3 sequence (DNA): TGTGCCTGGGGACTTAGCTCTGGAAACACCATATATTTT. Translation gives CAWGLSSGNTIYF.

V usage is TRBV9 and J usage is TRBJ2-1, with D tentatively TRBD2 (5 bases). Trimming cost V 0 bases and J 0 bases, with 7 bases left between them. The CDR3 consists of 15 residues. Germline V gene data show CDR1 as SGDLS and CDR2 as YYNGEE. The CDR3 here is CASSVEADSYNEQFF. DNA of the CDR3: TGTGCCAGCAGCGTAGAAGCGGACTCCTACAATGAGCAGTTCTTC.

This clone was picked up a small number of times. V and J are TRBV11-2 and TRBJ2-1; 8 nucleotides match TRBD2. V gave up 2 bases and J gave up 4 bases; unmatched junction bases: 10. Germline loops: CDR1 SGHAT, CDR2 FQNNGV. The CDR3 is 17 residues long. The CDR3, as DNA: TGTGCCAGCAGCTTAAGGGGAGCGGGGGTTGAGTACAATGAGCAGTTCTTC. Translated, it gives CASSLRGAGVEYNEQFF.

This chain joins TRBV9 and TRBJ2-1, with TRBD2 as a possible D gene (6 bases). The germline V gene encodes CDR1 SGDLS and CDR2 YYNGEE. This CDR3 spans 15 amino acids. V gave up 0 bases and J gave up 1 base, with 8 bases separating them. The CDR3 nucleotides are TGTGCCAGCAGCGTAGTTGCGGGGTCCTACAATGAGCAGTTCTTC. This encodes CASSVVAGSYNEQFF. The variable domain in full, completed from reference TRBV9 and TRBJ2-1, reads DSGVTQTPKHLITATGQRVTLRCSPRSGDLSVYWYQQSLDQGLQFLIQYYNGEERAKGNILERFSAQQFPDLHSELNLSSLELGDSALYFCASSVVAGSYNEQFFGPGTRLTVL.

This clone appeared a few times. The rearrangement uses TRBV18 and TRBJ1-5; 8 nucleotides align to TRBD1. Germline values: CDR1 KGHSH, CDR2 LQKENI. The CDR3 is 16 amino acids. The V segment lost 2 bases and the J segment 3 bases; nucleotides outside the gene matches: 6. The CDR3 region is CASSPGTGFLNQPQHF. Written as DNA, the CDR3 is TGTGCCAGCTCACCAGGGACAGGATTTCTCAATCAGCCCCAGCATTTT. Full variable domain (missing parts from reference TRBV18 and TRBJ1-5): NAGVMQNPRHLVRRRGQEARLRCSPMKGHSHVYWYRQLPEEGLKFMVYLQKENIIDESGMPKERFSAEFPKEGPSILRIQQVVRGDSAAYFCASSPGTGFLNQPQHFGDGTRLSIL.

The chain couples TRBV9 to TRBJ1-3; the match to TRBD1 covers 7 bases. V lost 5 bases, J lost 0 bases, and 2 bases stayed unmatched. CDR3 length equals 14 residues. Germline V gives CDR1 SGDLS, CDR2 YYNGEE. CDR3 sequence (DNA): TGTGCCAGCAGAACAGGGGCCTCTGGAAACACCATATATTTT. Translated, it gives CASRTGASGNTIYF.

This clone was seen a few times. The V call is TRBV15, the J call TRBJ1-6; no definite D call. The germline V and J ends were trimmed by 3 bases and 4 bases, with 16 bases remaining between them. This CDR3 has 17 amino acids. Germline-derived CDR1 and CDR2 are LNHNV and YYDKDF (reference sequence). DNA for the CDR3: TGTGCCACCAGCAGGCGGATTTTTAGGTTTTATAATTCACCCCTCCACTTT. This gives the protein CATSRRIFRFYNSPLHF.

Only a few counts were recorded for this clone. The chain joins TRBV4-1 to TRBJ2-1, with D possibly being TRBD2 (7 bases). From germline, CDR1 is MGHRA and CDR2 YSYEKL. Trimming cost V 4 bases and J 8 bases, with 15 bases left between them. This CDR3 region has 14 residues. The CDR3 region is CASSLERGGYEQFF. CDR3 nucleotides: TGCGCCAGCAGCCTCGAGAGGGGGGGCTATGAGCAGTTCTTC.